These T cell receptor beta chains were read from a single sample in a study of blood T cell repertoires in COVID-19. Produced via immunoSEQ multiplex PCR; TCRdb's table is partial and in-frame only. Among 15,000 to 20,000 clones listed, roughly four fifths were seen once. Sequenced input: peripheral blood. The receptors were sampled from a woman aged 65 to 85 with active COVID-19. Both conserved end residues are part of each CDR3. A D gene is named only where the DNA matches it firmly. Size tells how often a clone was seen (once, few, many) or the class of an expanded clone, and some rows leave it out.

j_gene: TRBJ1-1; abundance: few; v_gene: TRBV11-2; d_gene: TRBD1; CDR3nt: TGTGCCAGCAGCTTACGACAGGGAGGTGAAGCTTTCTTT; CDR3aa: CASSLRQGGEAFF
j_gene: TRBJ2-4; abundance: NA; v_gene: TRBV18; d_gene: TRBD1; CDR3nt: TGTGCCAGCTCACGGGGAGGGACAGGGTTGAACATTCAGTACTTC; CDR3aa: CASSRGGTGLNIQYF
j_gene: TRBJ2-7; abundance: NA; v_gene: TRBV6-5; d_gene: TRBD1; CDR3nt: TGTGCCAGCAGTAGGGACAGGGTTAAAGACGAGCAGTACTTC; CDR3aa: CASSRDRVKDEQYF
j_gene: TRBJ2-6; abundance: NA; v_gene: TRBV6-5; d_gene: NA; CDR3nt: TGTGCCAGCAGTTACTCGAGGTTTGTTGGGGCCAACGTCCTGACTTTC; CDR3aa: CASSYSRFVGANVLTF
j_gene: TRBJ2-1; abundance: NA; v_gene: TRBV27; d_gene: TRBD2; CDR3nt: TGTGCCAGCAGTCTAGCGGGAGTGGGAAATGAGCAGTTCTTC; CDR3aa: CASSLAGVGNEQFF
j_gene: TRBJ1-1; abundance: NA; v_gene: TRBV6-5; d_gene: NA; CDR3nt: TGTGCCAGCAGAGAGGATGAGACGGTGAACACTGAAGCTTTCTTT; CDR3aa: CASREDETVNTEAFF
j_gene: TRBJ2-1; abundance: NA; v_gene: TRBV25-1; d_gene: TRBD2; CDR3nt: TGTGCCACGGGACTAGCGGGAGTTCATGAGCAGTTCTTC; CDR3aa: CATGLAGVHEQFF
j_gene: TRBJ2-1; abundance: NA; v_gene: TRBV28; d_gene: TRBD2; CDR3nt: TGTGCCAGCAGCCGACCTAGCGGGATGAGGTCCTACAATGAGCAGTTCTTC; CDR3aa: CASSRPSGMRSYNEQFF
j_gene: TRBJ2-7; abundance: few; v_gene: TRBV4-3; d_gene: TRBD1; CDR3nt: TGCGCCAGCAGCCAAGGTCCGGGACAGATTTACGAGCAGTACTTC; CDR3aa: CASSQGPGQIYEQYF
j_gene: TRBJ1-6; abundance: NA; v_gene: TRBV4-1; d_gene: NA; CDR3nt: TGCGCCAGCAGCCAGCGTCTATCGTCCAGGAATTCACCCCTCCACTTT; CDR3aa: CASSQRLSSRNSPLHF
j_gene: TRBJ2-1; abundance: few; v_gene: TRBV7-9; d_gene: TRBD2; CDR3nt: TGTGCCAGTACATCTGGGACTAGCGGGGCTAATGAGCAGTTCTTC; CDR3aa: CASTSGTSGANEQFF
j_gene: TRBJ2-7; abundance: NA; v_gene: TRBV12-1; d_gene: NA; CDR3nt: TGTGCCAGCAGCTTCCCCGGGGTGGTTAGCGGGAGGTACGAGCAGTACTTC; CDR3aa: CASSFPGVVSGRYEQYF
j_gene: TRBJ1-2; abundance: NA; v_gene: TRBV9; d_gene: NA; CDR3nt: TGTGCCAGCAGGCAGGGGACTAACTATGGCTACACCTTC; CDR3aa: CASRQGTNYGYTF
j_gene: TRBJ1-2; abundance: NA; v_gene: TRBV5-1; d_gene: TRBD1; CDR3nt: TGCGCCAGCAGCAAGGACAGGGTCTATGGCTACACCTTC; CDR3aa: CASSKDRVYGYTF
j_gene: TRBJ2-1; abundance: NA; v_gene: TRBV6-4; d_gene: TRBD2; CDR3nt: TGTGCCAGCAGTGTGGTGGCGGGAGGGAACAATGAGCAGTTCTTC; CDR3aa: CASSVVAGGNNEQFF
j_gene: TRBJ1-4; abundance: NA; v_gene: TRBV10-3; d_gene: NA; CDR3nt: TGTGCCGCCCGACAGGAAGGAGATGAAAAACTGTTTTTT; CDR3aa: CAARQEGDEKLFF
j_gene: TRBJ1-5; abundance: NA; v_gene: TRBV19; d_gene: TRBD1; CDR3nt: TGTGCCAGTAGTATAATGTCAGGGGGTCAGCCCCAGCATTTT; CDR3aa: CASSIMSGGQPQHF
j_gene: TRBJ1-5; abundance: NA; v_gene: TRBV5-6; d_gene: TRBD1; CDR3nt: TGTGCCAGCAGCTACGGACAGGGCAGTCAGCCCCAGCATTTT; CDR3aa: CASSYGQGSQPQHF
j_gene: TRBJ2-2; abundance: NA; v_gene: TRBV4-1; d_gene: NA; CDR3nt: TGCGCCAGCAGCCAAGTAGGACAGATCACCGGGGAGCTGTTTTTT; CDR3aa: CASSQVGQITGELFF
j_gene: TRBJ2-1; abundance: NA; v_gene: TRBV4-3; d_gene: TRBD2; CDR3nt: TGCGCCAGCAGCCAAGAGTTAGCGGGAGTGGGTGACAATGAGCAGTTCTTC; CDR3aa: CASSQELAGVGDNEQFF
j_gene: TRBJ2-4; abundance: few; v_gene: TRBV29-1; d_gene: NA; CDR3nt: TGCAGCGTTAGTCCCACTTCGGGCATTCAGTACTTC; CDR3aa: CSVSPTSGIQYF
j_gene: TRBJ2-5; abundance: NA; v_gene: TRBV28; d_gene: TRBD2; CDR3nt: TGTGCCAGCAGTCTAACTAGCGGGAGAGGGGCGGAGACCCAGTACTTC; CDR3aa: CASSLTSGRGAETQYF
j_gene: TRBJ2-3; abundance: NA; v_gene: TRBV9; d_gene: TRBD2; CDR3nt: TGTGCCAGCAGCGTACTCGCGGGAGTGACAGATACGCAGTATTTT; CDR3aa: CASSVLAGVTDTQYF
j_gene: TRBJ2-1; abundance: once; v_gene: TRBV12-5; d_gene: NA; CDR3nt: TGTGCTAGTGGTTTGTTCGACAATGAGCAGTTCTTC; CDR3aa: CASGLFDNEQFF
j_gene: TRBJ2-7; abundance: NA; v_gene: TRBV5-1; d_gene: TRBD1; CDR3nt: TGCGCCAGCAGCCCAGACAGGGGGCTTACCTACGAGCAGTACTTC; CDR3aa: CASSPDRGLTYEQYF
j_gene: TRBJ2-1; abundance: once; v_gene: TRBV27; d_gene: NA; CDR3nt: TGTGCCAGCAGTTTCGGTCAGGGAAACAATGAGCAGTTCTTC; CDR3aa: CASSFGQGNNEQFF
j_gene: TRBJ1-2; abundance: NA; v_gene: TRBV7-2; d_gene: TRBD1; CDR3nt: TGTGCCAGCAGCTTAGGGGCCGGGACAGGGGTTCGAGGCTACACCTTC; CDR3aa: CASSLGAGTGVRGYTF
j_gene: TRBJ2-5; abundance: NA; v_gene: TRBV6-2/TRBV6-3; d_gene: NA; CDR3nt: TGTGCCAGCAGCCCGCTGGGGCGACTTCAAGAGACCCAGTACTTC; CDR3aa: CASSPLGRLQETQYF
j_gene: TRBJ1-2; abundance: NA; v_gene: TRBV4-1; d_gene: NA; CDR3nt: TGCGCCAGCAGCCAAAATACAGCCGGGGGGAGTGAGGGCTACACCTTC; CDR3aa: CASSQNTAGGSEGYTF
j_gene: TRBJ2-1; abundance: NA; v_gene: TRBV19; d_gene: TRBD2; CDR3nt: TGTGCCGCCTCGATTAGCGGGACCCTCAATGAGCAGTTCTTC; CDR3aa: CAASISGTLNEQFF
j_gene: TRBJ2-3; abundance: NA; v_gene: TRBV29-1; d_gene: NA; CDR3nt: TGCAGCGGCACCGGCGGGAGCACAGATACGCAGTATTTT; CDR3aa: CSGTGGSTDTQYF
j_gene: TRBJ2-1; abundance: NA; v_gene: TRBV7-3; d_gene: NA; CDR3nt: TGTGCCAGCAGCTTAGTAGGGACAACCTACAATGAGCAGTTCTTC; CDR3aa: CASSLVGTTYNEQFF
j_gene: TRBJ2-7; abundance: NA; v_gene: TRBV28; d_gene: TRBD2; CDR3nt: TGTGCCAGCAGTTCCCGAGGAGGGGGCGACGGGCGGGAGGGCCGGGGTTTAATCTACGAGCAGTACTTC; CDR3aa: CASSSRGGGDGREGRGLIYEQYF
j_gene: TRBJ2-2; abundance: NA; v_gene: TRBV11-2; d_gene: NA; CDR3nt: TGTGCCAGCAGCTCCGAACCTAGGCGCGGGGAGCTGTTTTTT; CDR3aa: CASSSEPRRGELFF
j_gene: TRBJ1-1; abundance: NA; v_gene: TRBV6-2/TRBV6-3; d_gene: TRBD1; CDR3nt: TGTGCCAGCAGTACCGGGACAGGGTTGGCTTTCTTT; CDR3aa: CASSTGTGLAFF
j_gene: TRBJ2-5; abundance: NA; v_gene: TRBV7-8; d_gene: TRBD1; CDR3nt: TGTGCCAGCAGCTTAACAGGGGAAGAGGGTGAGACCCAGTACTTC; CDR3aa: CASSLTGEEGETQYF
j_gene: TRBJ1-1; abundance: NA; v_gene: TRBV21-1; d_gene: NA; CDR3nt: TGTGCCAGCAGCAAAGGGGGACAGGGGATGAACACTGAAGCTTTCTTT; CDR3aa: CASSKGGQGMNTEAFF
j_gene: TRBJ2-3; abundance: NA; v_gene: TRBV29-1; d_gene: TRBD2; CDR3nt: TGCAGCGTTGAACTGCGGGAGGGCCCTGGGGATACGCAGTATTTT; CDR3aa: CSVELREGPGDTQYF
j_gene: TRBJ2-2; abundance: NA; v_gene: TRBV27; d_gene: TRBD1; CDR3nt: TGTTCTTCCCGCCGGACAGGGAAATCCGCCGGGGAGCTGTTTTTT; CDR3aa: CSSRRTGKSAGELFF